The 14 T cell receptor beta chains below all came from one sample that was sequenced in a study of T cells in Graves' hyperthyroidism and ophthalmopathy. TCR beta CDR3 regions were amplified from RNA transcripts. Using the HTBI primer set, a first-round RT-PCR was run on the TCR CDR3. TCRdb re-derived calls from the multiplex PCR reads in MiXCR, one entry per CDR3 protein. The profile shows about 700,000 distinct CDR3 sequences, around 13% of them singletons. Sequences were obtained from blood. The receptors here all came from a young woman with Graves' hyperthyroidism.

This clonotype was recorded many times. The chain employs TRBV12-3 or TRBV12-4 and TRBJ2-1, with 11 bases matching TRBD2. J lost 4 bases, V lost 3 bases, and 11 bases had no gene match. There are 18 residues in the CDR3. The CDR3 loop reads CASSFGLAGGPDYNEQFF. CDR3 in DNA: TGTGCCAGCAGTTTTGGGCTAGCGGGAGGACCCGATTACAATGAGCAGTTCTTC.

The chain employs TRBV6-1 and TRBJ2-4; 7 nucleotides match TRBD2. Trimming removed 5 bases from V and 1 base from J; junction bases left unmatched: 5. The germline CDR1 and CDR2 sequences are MNHNS and SASEGT. The CDR3 has 15 amino acids. This CDR3 reads CASSPGGGAKNIQYF. In DNA form, the CDR3 reads TGTGCCAGCAGTCCTGGGGGGGGGGCCAAAAACATTCAGTACTTC.

This clonotype was seen only a few times. The chain has TRBV18 and TRBJ2-7, with 13 bases fitting TRBD2. The V gene end was trimmed by 4 bases and the J gene end by 6 bases; junction bases not matched to a gene: 6. There are 15 residues in the CDR3. Germline assignment: CDR1 KGHSH and CDR2 LQKENI. The CDR3 sequence is CASSQRTSGSVEQYF. The CDR3 DNA is TGTGCCAGCTCACAAAGGACTAGCGGGAGTGTCGAGCAGTACTTC.

The rearrangement joins TRBV3-1 to TRBJ2-1, with D possibly being TRBD2 (7 bases). In germline, CDR1 is LGHDT, CDR2 YNNKEL (reference sequence). The CDR3 has 20 amino acids. The V gene lost 0 bases and the J gene lost 3 bases, with 24 bases spanning the gap. This CDR3 reads CASSQERWGRLAMDYNEQFF. The CDR3 DNA reads as TGTGCCAGCAGCCAAGAGAGATGGGGGCGACTAGCCATGGACTACAATGAGCAGTTCTTC.

At least ten counts were recorded for this clonotype. The chain combines TRBV3-1 with TRBJ2-3; 14 bases fit TRBD2. Unmatched junction bases numbered 3, after V lost 0 bases and J lost 4 bases. From germline, CDR1 is LGHDT and CDR2 YNNKEL (reference sequence). The CDR3 is 17 residues long. In DNA, the CDR3 is TGTGCCAGCAGCCAAGAGACTAGCGGGAGGGCTGCAGATACGCAGTATTTT. This gives the protein CASSQETSGRAADTQYF.

This clonotype was counted many times. The chain carries TRBV7-9 and TRBJ2-7; a weak D match, TRBD1 (6 bases). V was shortened by 5 bases and J by 3 bases, with 20 bases between the two germline ends. The CDR3 consists of 16 residues. The germline gives CDR1 SEHNR, CDR2 FQNEAQ (reference sequence). CDR3 nucleotide sequence: TGTGCCAGCAGCCCCGCCTCGGACAGAAACTACTACGAGCAGTACTTC. It yields the protein CASSPASDRNYYEQYF.

This clonotype was counted only a few times. The rearrangement uses TRBV28 and TRBJ1-1; no clear D. The V end was cut by 6 bases, the J end by 1 base, with 21 bases between. Germline V gives CDR1 MDHEN, CDR2 SYDVKM. CDR3 length: 17 amino acids. The CDR3 DNA is TGTGCCAGCAGAGTAGGAATCCACGGGAGAACGAACACTGAAGCTTTCTTT. Translated, it gives CASRVGIHGRTNTEAFF.

V usage is TRBV4-3 and J usage is TRBJ2-1, with D hard to call. The ends were cut back, 1 base at V and 4 bases at J, with 8 bases in the middle. Germline CDR1 reads LGHNA; CDR2 reads YSLEER. The CDR3 has 14 residues. CDR3 DNA: TGCGCCAGCAGCCAAGGTATCGGTTACAATGAGCAGTTCTTC. This codes for CASSQGIGYNEQFF.

This clonotype was seen only a few times. V usage is TRBV6-1 and J usage is TRBJ2-5; D perhaps matches TRBD1 (6 bases). Germline V gene data show CDR1 as MNHNS and CDR2 as SASEGT. Trimming removed 7 bases from V and 7 bases from J, with 16 bases in between. CDR3 size: 13 residues. CDR3 nucleotide sequence: TGTGCCAGCACCGAAGGGGGTTTAGCGACCCAGTACTTC. It encodes CASTEGGLATQYF.

About this clonotype: This may arise from a read error, as a much more abundant clone is one base away. CDR3 amino acids: CASSLPGTGFFYEQLF. In nucleotides, the CDR3 is TGTGCCAGCAGCTTACCCGGGACAGGGTTTTTCTATGAGCAGCTCTTC. J is TRBJ2-1 and V is TRBV7-9; 9 nucleotides agree with TRBD1. The CDR3 is 16 amino acids. Germline values: CDR1 SEHNR, CDR2 FQNEAQ (reference sequence).

Concerning this clonotype itself: Compared with germline, one end of the junction differs, possibly owing to a read error. This chain joins TRBV5-1 and TRBJ2-1, with 9 bases that match TRBD2. The germline gives CDR1 SGHRS, CDR2 YFSETQ. CDR3 size: 14 residues. The DNA of the CDR3 is TGCGCCAGCAGTACCGGGACTAGCAGCCAACAGCAGAGCTTC. It codes for CASSTGTSSQQQSF.

This clonotype appeared many times. This rearrangement joins TRBV20-1 to TRBJ2-1; D remains ambiguous. Trimming pared 3 bases from V and 9 bases from J, leaving 15 bases between. Germline assignment: CDR1 DFQATT and CDR2 SNEGSKA (reference sequence). CDR3 length equals 13 residues. CDR3 nucleotides: TGCAGTGCTAGCCGACTGATCGTGGGTGAGCAGTTCTTC. Translated: CSASRLIVGEQFF.

This clonotype was found many times. The chain employs TRBV11-2 and TRBJ2-2; 10 nucleotides agree with TRBD2. Germline values: CDR1 SGHAT, CDR2 FQNNGV. The CDR3 covers 16 residues. V dropped 10 bases and J dropped 1; count of bases not matched to a gene: 9. The CDR3 sequence: CATKPAGGRNTGELFF. The CDR3 DNA reads as TGTGCCACTAAACCAGCGGGAGGGCGGAACACCGGGGAGCTGTTTTTT.

The V gene is TRBV11-2, the J gene TRBJ1-1; D not certain. The V gene lost 2 bases and the J gene lost 4 bases, with 5 bases spanning the gap. Per the germline V gene, CDR1 is SGHAT and CDR2 is FQNNGV. The CDR3 contains 12 residues. CDR3 loop: CASSLLVTEAFF. The CDR3 DNA is TGTGCCAGCAGCTTATTGGTCACTGAAGCTTTCTTT.